These 9 T cell receptor beta chains share one sample of origin, sequenced in a study of beta chain features in type 1 diabetes. Expressed TCRB transcripts were sequenced because the entire RNA isolate underwent reverse transcription. Repertoires were generated with immunoSEQ multiplex PCR, while TCRdb's copy carries only in-frame clones and drops some. There are 130,000 or so clones in the sample; about 8.7% occur only once, and roughly 0.7% lies in the top ten. Sequences were obtained from central memory CD4+ T cells from blood. Every receptor here comes from a man between 18 and 29 years old in good health.

This clone was recorded a few times. The gene calls are TRBV19 and TRBJ1-2, with D unclear. The germline V and J ends were trimmed by 7 bases and 4 bases, with 13 bases remaining between them. This CDR3 has 13 amino acids. The germline gives CDR1 LNHDA, CDR2 SQIVND (reference sequence). Here the CDR3 reads CASMGTGLYGYTF. CDR3 coding DNA: TGTGCCAGTATGGGCACTGGACTCTATGGCTACACCTTC. Based on the CDR3 plus reference TRBV19 and TRBJ1-2, the full variable domain is DGGITQSPKYLFRKEGQNVTLSCEQNLNHDAMYWYRQDPGQGLRLIYYSQIVNDFQKGDIAEGYSVSREKKESFPLTVTSAQKNPTAFYLCASMGTGLYGYTFGSGTRLTVV.

This clone was counted ten times or more. The chain has TRBV14 and TRBJ2-1; D may be TRBD2 (6 bases). The CDR3 totals 16 residues. V was shortened by 4 bases and J by 0 bases, with 13 bases between the two germline ends. Germline V gene data show CDR1 as SGHDN and CDR2 as FVKESK. The CDR3 region is CASSPLRGSSYNEQFF. CDR3 coding DNA: TGTGCCAGCAGCCCCCTCCGGGGGAGCTCCTACAATGAGCAGTTCTTC.

A few counts support this clone. J is TRBJ1-4 and V is TRBV28, with D unresolved. Germline V gene sequence: CDR1 MDHEN, CDR2 SYDVKM. V lost 3 bases to trimming and J lost 3 bases, with 5 bases between them. The CDR3 loop spans 13 amino acids. The CDR3: CASSLAPNEKLFF. Here the CDR3 DNA reads TGTGCCAGCAGTTTGGCTCCTAATGAAAAACTGTTTTTT.

The chain carries TRBV7-2 and TRBJ1-2, with 7 bases aligning to TRBD1. The CDR3 sequence is 16 residues long. V lost 8 bases to trimming and J lost 0 bases; unmatched junction nucleotides: 12. CDR1 is SGHTA and CDR2 is FQGNSA in the germline V gene. The CDR3 bases are TGTGCCAGCTCAACCTCTAGGGGGCTGACTAACTATGGCTACACCTTC. It codes for CASSTSRGLTNYGYTF.

In this sample, this clone turned up many times. The CDR3 sequence: CASSRQGGDTQYF. The DNA of the CDR3 is TGCGCCAGCAGCCGGCAGGGTGGCGATACGCAGTATTTT. The chain is built from TRBV4-3 and TRBJ2-3; maybe TRBD1 (5 bases). V was trimmed by 4 bases and J by 6 bases, leaving 11 bases between them. This CDR3 region has 13 residues. The germline gives CDR1 LGHNA, CDR2 YSLEER.

As to this clone: Other DNA sequences in the same sample also yield this CDR3. The V gene is TRBV18, the J gene TRBJ2-3, with 10 positions matching TRBD2. Trimming at V came to 6 bases and at J to 4 bases, leaving 4 bases not matched to a gene. This CDR3 region has 14 residues. Germline CDR1 and CDR2: KGHSH and LQKENI. The CDR3 DNA reads as TGTGCCAGCTCCCGGACTAGCGGCGCAGATACGCAGTATTTT. Amino acid sequence: CASSRTSGADTQYF.

The V call is TRBV19, the J call TRBJ2-3, with D possibly TRBD2 on 5 matching bases. Per germline, CDR1 LNHDA and CDR2 SQIVND (reference sequence). The CDR3 consists of 14 residues. Trimming left V 2 bases short and J 3 bases short, with 9 bases between. The CDR3 DNA reads as TGTGCCAGTAGTATATCGCGGGTAACAGATACGCAGTATTTT. Protein sequence: CASSISRVTDTQYF. The full variable domain, completed using reference TRBV19 and TRBJ2-3, is DGGITQSPKYLFRKEGQNVTLSCEQNLNHDAMYWYRQDPGQGLRLIYYSQIVNDFQKGDIAEGYSVSREKKESFPLTVTSAQKNPTAFYLCASSISRVTDTQYFGPGTRLTVL.

The CDR3 nucleotides are TGTGCCAGCAGCCCCTGGGACAGGGGGGACTATGGCTACACCTTC. Translating gives CASSPWDRGDYGYTF. The genes are TRBV9 and TRBJ1-2; 11 bases map to TRBD1. The CDR3 extends over 15 amino acids. Germline CDR1 is SGDLS and CDR2 is YYNGEE. V lost 4 bases and J lost 3; bases outside the gene matches: 5.

This clone has just a few counts. V gene TRBV11-2 combines with J gene TRBJ2-3, with a tentative D call TRBD2 (6 bases). Trimming cost V 4 bases and J 0 bases, with 23 bases left between them. Germline V lookup: CDR1 SGHAT, CDR2 FQNNGV. CDR3 size: 19 residues. The CDR3 region has the DNA TGTGCCAGCAGCTATCCAACTGCAGGGAGGACCGGTAGCACAGATACGCAGTATTTT. This gives the protein CASSYPTAGRTGSTDTQYF.